This T cell receptor beta chain is from a study of CD8 T cells in Susac syndrome. Turning to the study itself: Clinical remission applied to under 10 sequenced Susac syndrome patients, and six had active disease. Patients with Susac syndrome were therapy-naive, treated with corticosteroids, or treated with intravenous immunoglobulin alone when blood was collected.

Reverse transcription of about 0.5 to 1 ug RNA used random hexamers. The authors amplified TCR beta CDR3 across 54 Vbeta and 13 Jbeta using immunoSEQ multiplex PCR. One entry per CDR3 protein results from TCRdb running MiXCR on the immunoSEQ multiplex PCR reads. The table has 150,000 to 200,000 distinct CDR3 sequences, 95% to 97% seen once. Sequencing targeted TCR beta in T cells from blood (CD8+ and CD4+). The sequence came from a human donor with Susac syndrome. The sample consisted of CD4+ T cells from PBMCs.

The CDR3 DNA reads TGTGCCAGCAGCCCTCCAGGGGCCGGGGAGCTGTTTTTT. It specifies CASSPPGAGELFF. The rearrangement joins TRBV6-5 to TRBJ2-2; D is possibly TRBD1 (6 bases). The CDR3 covers 13 residues. Trimming stripped 6 bases from V and 6 bases from J, with 11 bases between. Germline-derived CDR1 and CDR2 are MNHEY and SVGAGI.